Shown below are 19 T cell receptor beta chains from a single sample sequenced in a study of blood T cell repertoires in COVID-19. Only in-frame clones appear in the TCRdb table, and some are missing; sequencing was by immunoSEQ multiplex PCR. Here the sample spans approximately 440,000 clones, less than 95% being singletons. The sample was PBMCs or T cells enriched from blood (not recorded which). The receptor set was obtained from a man younger than 35 who had recovered from COVID-19.

The J gene is TRBJ1-5, the V gene TRBV24-1; 8 positions agree with TRBD1. Germline CDR1 reads KGHDR; CDR2 reads SFDVKD. The CDR3 totals 21 residues. V shed 9 bases, J shed 0 bases, and the junction held 24 bases outside the gene matches. The CDR3, as DNA: TGTGCCACCGGGTTTGCGGAGCAGGGGGCGAATACCCTTTATAGCAATCAGCCCCAGCATTTT. Translating gives CATGFAEQGANTLYSNQPQHF.

The chain joins TRBV18 to TRBJ1-6, with D possibly matching TRBD1 (5 bases). The CDR3 extends over 14 amino acids. In germline, CDR1 is KGHSH, CDR2 LQKENI. Trimming left V 3 bases short and J 8 bases short, with 11 bases between. CDR3 bases: TGTGCCAGCTCACCGCAGGGAGGCGATTCACCCCTCCACTTT. The encoded protein is CASSPQGGDSPLHF.

The J gene is TRBJ1-1, the V gene TRBV9; possible D gene TRBD1, 5 bases. CDR1 and CDR2 from the germline V gene are SGDLS and YYNGEE. The CDR3 loop spans 14 amino acids. Trimming stripped 4 bases from V and 1 base from J, with 11 bases between. The CDR3 reads CASSPREGNTEAFF. The CDR3, as DNA: TGTGCCAGCAGCCCCAGGGAAGGGAACACTGAAGCTTTCTTT.

This sequence joins TRBV5-1 and TRBJ2-7, with 8 nucleotides matching TRBD2. CDR1 and CDR2 (germline): SGHRS, YFSETQ. V was clipped by 7 bases and J by 6 bases; unmatched bases: 9. This CDR3 is 13 amino acids long. CDR3 in amino acids: CASSGLGVGEQYF. The CDR3 nucleotides are TGCGCCAGCTCGGGACTAGGGGTGGGCGAGCAGTACTTC.

The chain carries TRBV3-1 (or the pseudogene TRBV3-2) and TRBJ2-7, with D unclear. V shed 6 bases and J shed 2 bases, with 5 bases lying between them. The CDR3 totals 11 residues. CDR1 is LGHDT and CDR2 is YNNKEL in the germline V gene (reference sequence). CDR3 coding DNA: TGTGCCAGCAGTGACACCTACGAGCAGTACTTC. Its protein product is CASSDTYEQYF.

The V call is TRBV28, the J call TRBJ2-1; D may be TRBD2 (6 bases). CDR3 size: 15 residues. From germline, CDR1 is MDHEN and CDR2 SYDVKM. Trimming shortened V by 5 bases and J by 9 bases, and 20 bases separated the two germline ends. The CDR3 DNA follows: TGTGCCAGCAGTCAAAGCCGGGGACTTGGTGGTGAGCAGTTCTTC. Its translation: CASSQSRGLGGEQFF.

The V gene is TRBV20-1, the J gene TRBJ1-4; D unresolved. The CDR3 runs to 11 residues. The germline V gene encodes CDR1 DFQATT and CDR2 SNEGSKA (reference sequence). V lost 3 bases, J lost 11 bases, and 10 bases lay in between. The chain's CDR3 is CSASSGRKLFF. CDR3 sequence (DNA): TGCAGTGCTAGTTCTGGTCGGAAACTGTTTTTT.

The rearrangement links TRBV27 to TRBJ2-7; D is ambiguous. The CDR3 has 15 residues. Germline V gene data show CDR1 as MNHEY and CDR2 as SMNVEV (reference sequence). Trimming took off 6 bases at V and 4 bases at J, with 19 bases between the two ends. The CDR3 nucleotides are TGTGCCAGCAGCCTCCTTCAACAGCCTAAATACGAGCAGTACTTC. Protein: CASSLLQQPKYEQYF.

V is TRBV3-1 (or the pseudogene TRBV3-2) and J is TRBJ1-1; D is uncertain. Trimming removed 7 bases at V and 4 bases at J, with 10 bases between. This CDR3 region has 12 residues. Germline loops: CDR1 LGHDT, CDR2 YNNKEL (reference sequence). For the CDR3, the DNA is TGTGCCAGCATCGCGCCAGGCACTGAAGCTTTCTTT. This encodes CASIAPGTEAFF.

The chain carries TRBV19 and TRBJ1-5; D is ambiguous. The germline V gene encodes CDR1 LNHDA and CDR2 SQIVND (reference sequence). CDR3 length: 15 residues. V lost 1 base, J lost 6 bases, and 13 bases lay in between. The CDR3 DNA is TGTGCCAGTAGTATAGTCGCCGGGAACTCTCAGCCCCAGCATTTT. As protein: CASSIVAGNSQPQHF.

This chain joins TRBV19 and TRBJ1-2; 8 nucleotides align to TRBD1. Losses at the gene ends were 5 bases for V and 7 bases for J; bases not matched to a gene: 9. The CDR3 sequence is 14 residues long. CDR1 LNHDA and CDR2 SQIVND come from the germline V gene (reference sequence). This chain's CDR3 is CASSLQGAAGGYTF. The CDR3 nucleotides are TGTGCCAGTAGTCTTCAGGGGGCAGCGGGTGGCTACACCTTC.

The chain combines TRBV15 with TRBJ1-5; tentatively, D is TRBD1 (6 bases). CDR3 length equals 13 residues. Deletions cut 8 bases from V and 6 bases from J, with 14 bases between. Per the germline V gene, CDR1 is LNHNV and CDR2 is YYDKDF (reference sequence). CDR3 nucleotides: TGTGCCACCGGAACACAGGGAGTTCAGCCCCAGCATTTT. It is translated as CATGTQGVQPQHF.

V usage is TRBV12-3 or TRBV12-4 and J usage is TRBJ1-2, with TRBD1 identical over 8 bases. The V and J ends lost 6 bases and 6 bases, in that order; junction bases with no gene match: 6. The CDR3 contains 13 residues. In DNA, the CDR3 is TGTGCCAGCAGACATGACAGGGGTCATGGCTACACCTTC. This encodes CASRHDRGHGYTF.

V usage is TRBV24-1 and J usage is TRBJ2-3, with 10 nucleotides matching TRBD2. J lost 5 bases, V lost 7 bases, and 8 bases had no gene match. From germline, CDR1 is KGHDR and CDR2 SFDVKD. This CDR3 is built from 15 residues. The CDR3 sequence is CATSDPPSGRDTQYF. CDR3 sequence (DNA): TGTGCCACCAGCGACCCCCCTAGCGGGAGAGATACGCAGTATTTT.

This clone has only a few counts. In DNA form, the CDR3 reads TGTGCCAGCAGCGTAGATCCAGCGGCCTACGAGCAGTACTTC. This codes for CASSVDPAAYEQYF. The V and J genes are TRBV9 and TRBJ2-7, with D tentatively TRBD2 (5 bases). V lost 0 bases and J 2 bases, leaving 9 bases between the germline ends. The CDR3 sequence is 14 residues long. Looked up from germline, CDR1 is SGDLS and CDR2 is YYNGEE. The full variable domain, with the rest looked up from reference TRBV9 and TRBJ2-7, is DSGVTQTPKHLITATGQRVTLRCSPRSGDLSVYWYQQSLDQGLQFLIQYYNGEERAKGNILERFSAQQFPDLHSELNLSSLELGDSALYFCASSVDPAAYEQYFGPGTRLTVT.

The chain is built from TRBV5-1 and TRBJ2-3; 16 bases are a match to TRBD2. V lost 4 bases, J lost 4 bases, and 12 bases stayed unmatched. Germline CDR1 is SGHRS and CDR2 is YFSETQ. The CDR3 is 19 residues long. The CDR3 nucleotides read TGCGCCAGCAGCGCGGGACTAGCGGGAGGGCCAGTTTTCGCAGATACGCAGTATTTT. Protein product: CASSAGLAGGPVFADTQYF.

The V and J genes are TRBV7-9 and TRBJ1-1, with 8 bases identical to TRBD1. The V gene end was trimmed by 1 base and the J gene end by 7 bases; junction bases not matched to a gene: 8. The CDR3 extends over 15 amino acids. CDR1 and CDR2 from the germline V gene are SEHNR and FQNEAQ (reference sequence). The CDR3 reads CASSLDWGQDLEAFF. DNA of the CDR3: TGTGCCAGCAGCTTAGATTGGGGACAGGACCTTGAAGCTTTCTTT.

The chain combines TRBV2 with TRBJ2-5; D perhaps matches TRBD2 (5 bases). The length of the CDR3 is 13 residues. Germline assignment: CDR1 SNHLY and CDR2 FYNNEI. Trimming cost V 4 bases and J 1 base, with 7 bases left between them. CDR3: CASSARAQETQYF. As DNA, the CDR3 is TGTGCCAGCAGTGCGAGGGCCCAAGAGACCCAGTACTTC.

This clone was detected only a few times. The genes are TRBV7-6 and TRBJ1-1; 7 bases are a match to TRBD1. The CDR3 has 15 amino acids. V lost 1 base to trimming and J lost 1 base; unmatched junction nucleotides: 3. The V gene's germline CDR1 is SGHVS and CDR2 FNYEAQ. The CDR3 region has the DNA TGTGCCAGCAGCTTAGTTGGGACAGAGAACACTGAAGCTTTCTTT. Its translation: CASSLVGTENTEAFF.